Reported below is one T cell receptor beta chain. The data stem from a study of blood T cell repertoires in COVID-19. Overall study context: Nucleic acid was either cDNA or gDNA, and it came from T cells, B-cell-depleted T cells, or PBMCs.

Original processing notes: Reference gene primer amplification in the assay estimated nucleated cell counts. This table comes from immunoSEQ multiplex PCR, and its TCRdb copy is limited to in-frame clones, with some not included. V, J and clone size are taken as reported in that table, and D and trimming were inferred from the DNA itself. The sample yields roughly 12,000 clones, roughly 87% seen once. The CDR3 has 11 amino acids. V was cut by 5 bases and J by 2 bases, with 3 bases left in between. Sequencing was done on a sample of peripheral blood. The V and J genes are TRBV12-3 or TRBV12-4 and TRBJ2-5; unclear D gene. The clonotype comes from a man older than 75 with acute or convalescent COVID-19. The DNA for the CDR3 is TGTGCCAGCAGTCAACAAGAGACCCAGTACTTC. Protein: CASSQQETQYF.